A selection of T cell receptor beta chains follows, all from one sample in a study of response to subunit inactivated influenza vaccine. One entry per CDR3 protein results from TCRdb running MiXCR on the RT-PCR reads. The sample has hundreds of thousands of distinct CDR3 sequences; more than 11% are singletons. Sequenced material: PBMCs from blood, taken 14 days before vaccination. The source of these receptors is a man aged 45 to 65 who received an inactivated influenza vaccine. Each CDR3 is given with its conserved first and last residue. D genes are given only for firm matches. Not every row has a clone size; where given, it reads once, few, many or a size class.

j_call	v_call	clone_size	d_call	cdr3_aa	cdr3_nt
TRBJ2-5	TRBV14	few	-	CASSQEKGVTVVETQYF	TGTGCCAGCAGCCAAGAGAAAGGGGTAACGGTTGTAGAGACCCAGTACTTC
TRBJ1-5	TRBV12-3/TRBV12-4	many	-	CASTGRNQPQHF	TGTGCCAGCACCGGCCGCAATCAGCCCCAGCATTTT
TRBJ1-5	TRBV20-1	-	TRBD1	CSASPWTGGLNQPQHF	TGCAGTGCTAGTCCCTGGACAGGGGGTCTCAATCAGCCCCAGCATTTT
TRBJ2-1	TRBV7-8	-	TRBD1	CASSKPSRDRAYNEQFF	TGTGCCAGCAGTAAACCCTCCCGGGACAGGGCTTACAATGAGCAGTTCTTC
TRBJ2-1	TRBV20-1	-	TRBD2	CSVSSGNVVGNEQFF	TGCAGTGTTTCCAGCGGGAACGTTGTCGGCAATGAGCAGTTCTTC
TRBJ1-5	TRBV29-1	many	-	CSVVSGDSNQPQHF	TGCAGCGTTGTATCAGGGGATAGCAATCAGCCCCAGCATTTT
TRBJ1-4	TRBV12-3/TRBV12-4	few	-	CASSLGGGLFF	TGTGCCAGCAGTTTAGGGGGGGGACTGTTTTTT
TRBJ2-2	TRBV27	few	-	CASMFGGGAGGELFF	TGTGCCAGCATGTTTGGAGGGGGCGCGGGCGGGGAGCTGTTTTTT
TRBJ2-2	TRBV3-1	few	-	CASSQAGHTGELFF	TGTGCCAGCAGCCAAGCAGGACACACCGGGGAGCTGTTTTTT
TRBJ2-1	TRBV7-9	few	-	CASSRLRYNEQFF	TGTGCCAGCAGCCGCTTGCGTTACAATGAGCAGTTCTTC
TRBJ2-7	TRBV16	-	TRBD2	CASSHSGPILQYEQYF	TGTGCCAGCAGCCATAGCGGGCCCATTCTTCAATACGAGCAGTACTTC
TRBJ2-6	TRBV12-3/TRBV12-4	-	-	CASSFAGFSGANVLTF	TGTGCCAGCAGTTTCGCCGGATTCTCTGGGGCCAACGTCCTGACTTTC
TRBJ2-1	TRBV29-1	-	-	CSVAGNSYNEQFF	TGCAGCGTTGCAGGAAACTCCTACAATGAGCAGTTCTTC
TRBJ2-1	TRBV12-3/TRBV12-4	-	TRBD2	CASRQRLAGPNEQFF	TGTGCCAGCAGGCAGCGATTAGCGGGCCCGAATGAGCAGTTCTTC
TRBJ2-2	TRBV5-5	-	TRBD1	CASSSQGAMVGELFF	TGTGCCAGCAGCTCACAGGGGGCTATGGTGGGGGAGCTGTTTTTT
TRBJ2-3	TRBV7-9	few	-	CASSWMRGVDTQYF	TGTGCCAGCAGCTGGATGCGGGGTGTGGATACGCAGTATTTT
TRBJ1-1	TRBV28	-	TRBD1	CASSLYEGADTEAFF	TGTGCCAGCAGTTTATACGAGGGGGCTGACACTGAAGCTTTCTTT
TRBJ2-7	TRBV7-2	many	TRBD2	CASRLLAGGPIEQYF	TGTGCCAGCAGATTACTAGCGGGAGGGCCGATTGAGCAGTACTTC
TRBJ1-2	TRBV6-5	-	-	CASSYGLVGPYGYTF	TGTGCCAGCAGTTACGGGCTTGTAGGCCCTTATGGCTACACCTTC
TRBJ2-1	TRBV19	-	-	CASSMGLGEQFF	TGTGCCAGTAGTATGGGACTGGGTGAGCAGTTCTTC
TRBJ2-7	TRBV4-3	few	TRBD1	CASSLDRGENEQYF	TGCGCCAGCAGCCTCGACAGGGGGGAGAACGAGCAGTACTTC
TRBJ2-7	TRBV24-1	-	TRBD1	CAAGQGYEQYF	TGTGCCGCCGGACAGGGTTACGAGCAGTACTTC
TRBJ2-5	TRBV7-2	many	TRBD1	CASSSTGGQETQYF	TGTGCCAGCAGTTCCACAGGGGGCCAAGAGACCCAGTACTTC
TRBJ2-7	TRBV18	few	TRBD2	CASSPPSGITYEQYF	TGTGCCAGCTCACCGCCTAGCGGGATTACCTACGAGCAGTACTTC
TRBJ1-6	TRBV15	-	-	CATSRDPGAEPLHF	TGTGCCACCAGCAGAGATCCGGGGGCCGAACCCCTCCACTTT
TRBJ2-5	TRBV5-1	few	TRBD2	CASSSIPGLAGGDETQYF	TGCGCCAGCAGCTCGATACCGGGACTAGCGGGGGGGGACGAGACCCAGTACTTC
TRBJ2-1	TRBV18	many	-	CASSPPNSYNEQFF	TGTGCCAGCTCACCACCTAATTCTTACAATGAGCAGTTCTTC
TRBJ2-7	TRBV6-2/TRBV6-3	-	TRBD2	CASRTGPGGYEQYF	TGTGCCAGCAGAACGGGCCCGGGAGGATACGAGCAGTACTTC
TRBJ2-1	TRBV7-9	many	-	CASSLAAGGRNEQFF	TGTGCCAGCAGCCTAGCGGCAGGGGGTCGCAATGAGCAGTTCTTC
TRBJ2-5	TRBV7-8	-	TRBD1	CASSPWTGGMKTQYF	TGTGCCAGCAGCCCCTGGACAGGTGGGATGAAGACCCAGTACTTC
TRBJ1-5	TRBV7-2	-	TRBD1	CASSGTGGVNQPQHF	TGTGCCAGCAGCGGGACAGGGGGCGTCAATCAGCCCCAGCATTTT
TRBJ2-7	TRBV6-5	-	TRBD2	CASSYGIAGAFDEQYF	TGTGCCAGCAGTTACGGGATAGCGGGAGCGTTCGACGAGCAGTACTTC
TRBJ2-2	TRBV6-2/TRBV6-3	few	TRBD1	CASSYFAGTVTGELFF	TGTGCCAGCAGTTACTTTGCCGGGACAGTCACCGGGGAGCTGTTTTTT
TRBJ2-7	TRBV7-2	few	-	CASSLGVPGVYEQYF	TGTGCCAGCAGCTTAGGGGTCCCCGGGGTCTACGAGCAGTACTTC
TRBJ2-3	TRBV4-2	-	-	CASRRLVGGTTDTQYF	TGTGCCAGCAGGCGGTTAGTAGGTGGCACTACGGATACGCAGTATTTT
TRBJ2-2	TRBV7-2	few	-	CASSPRLGANTGELFF	TGTGCCAGCAGCCCGCGACTAGGGGCGAACACCGGGGAGCTGTTTTTT
TRBJ2-7	TRBV3-1	-	TRBD2	CASSLGLARNEQYF	TGTGCCAGCAGCCTCGGACTAGCAAGGAACGAGCAGTACTTC
TRBJ1-1	TRBV19	-	-	CASNTDGVNTEAFF	TGTGCCAGTAACACGGACGGGGTGAACACTGAAGCTTTCTTT
TRBJ1-1	TRBV4-1	-	-	CASSQGRGEGRMNTEAFF	TGCGCCAGCAGCCAAGGTCGGGGGGAAGGTCGCATGAACACTGAAGCTTTCTTT
TRBJ2-1	TRBV5-1	-	-	CASSLVGGEAYNEQFF	TGCGCCAGCAGCTTAGTCGGGGGAGAGGCCTACAATGAGCAGTTCTTC
TRBJ1-6	TRBV7-2	-	TRBD1	CASSLSGTGSNSPLHF	TGTGCCAGCAGCTTATCCGGGACAGGGAGTAATTCACCCCTCCACTTT